This T cell receptor (beta chain) came from a study of T-cell memory formation after mild COVID-19. Study results and caveats: Contracting clones, day 15 to 85, had balanced CD4/CD8, and later expanders favored CD4+. Largely, contracting CD4+ clones fell within CM and EM, and contracting CD8+ clones within EMRA.

This clonotype was observed a handful of times. The antigen remains undetermined. Libraries for TCRalpha and TCRbeta carried sample barcodes and unique molecular identifiers via 5'RACE. TCRdb reprocessed the 5' RACE reads with MiXCR, giving one entry per CDR3 protein. The sample holds around 300,000 distinct CDR3 sequences, roughly an eighth seen once. The CDR3 extends over 15 amino acids. The V gene lost 5 bases and the J gene lost 5 bases, with 16 bases spanning the gap. The sample comprised PBMCs or a T cell subset sorted from them (not recorded which). This receptor was identified in a man aged 18 to 29 who had mild COVID-19 (a few samples of this study predate the infection). Cell type and time point are not known. The chain uses TRBV12-3 or TRBV12-4 and TRBJ1-5, with a weak D call TRBD1 (6 bases). The CDR3 nucleotides are TGTGCCAGCAGTCCCCGGGGCAGGGGCGATCAGCCCCAGCATTTT. Its translation: CASSPRGRGDQPQHF.